These T cell receptor beta chains were read from a single sample in a study of blood T cell repertoires in COVID-19. Clones were read by immunoSEQ multiplex PCR, and TCRdb kept only the in-frame ones, dropping some. Of 200,000 to 250,000 clones listed, more than 70% are singletons. Sequencing used PBMCs or T cells enriched from blood (not recorded which). The receptors here all came from a woman aged 45-65 years who had recovered from COVID-19. Each CDR3 is given with its conserved first and last residue. The D gene is left open where the match is weak. Part of the rows lack a size; the others show once, few, many or a class for expanded clones.

D: TRBD2
J: TRBJ2-3
V: TRBV28
size: -
DNA: TGTGCCAGCAGCCAGGCCGGGACTAGCGGGAGGCATACGCAGTATTTT
CDR3: CASSQAGTSGRHTQYF

D: TRBD1
J: TRBJ1-6
V: TRBV5-1
size: -
DNA: TGCGCCAGCAGCGCCGGACAGGCCTATAATTCACCCCTCCACTTT
CDR3: CASSAGQAYNSPLHF

D: -
J: TRBJ1-1
V: TRBV6-5
size: -
DNA: TGTGCCAGCAGCGGACTGTGGATGAACACTGAAGCTTTCTTT
CDR3: CASSGLWMNTEAFF

D: -
J: TRBJ1-5
V: TRBV30
size: few
DNA: TGTGCCTGGAGCCGACCAGGGGCCAATCAGCCCCAGCATTTT
CDR3: CAWSRPGANQPQHF

D: -
J: TRBJ1-4
V: TRBV6-2/TRBV6-3
size: -
DNA: TGTGCCAGCAGCCAATTGACAACGCGAGGCGGAGGTCCTAATGAAAAACTGTTTTTT
CDR3: CASSQLTTRGGGPNEKLFF

D: -
J: TRBJ2-1
V: TRBV10-3
size: once
DNA: TGTGCCATCAGCAGGGACAATGAGCAGTTCTTC
CDR3: CAISRDNEQFF

D: -
J: TRBJ2-2
V: TRBV7-9
size: -
DNA: TGTGCCAGCATAACAGGGACAGGGGAGCTGTTTTTT
CDR3: CASITGTGELFF

D: -
J: TRBJ2-7
V: TRBV9
size: -
DNA: TGTGCCAGCAGCGTAGCCCCGGTTGACGAGCAGTACTTC
CDR3: CASSVAPVDEQYF

D: TRBD2
J: TRBJ2-3
V: TRBV5-1
size: -
DNA: TGCGCCAGCAGCTTGTCCGGACTAGCGGATCGCACAGATACGCAGTATTTT
CDR3: CASSLSGLADRTDTQYF

D: -
J: TRBJ2-5
V: TRBV29-1
size: -
DNA: TGCAGCGTGAACCGACTAGGGATCCAAGAGACCCAGTACTTC
CDR3: CSVNRLGIQETQYF

D: -
J: TRBJ2-7
V: TRBV24-1
size: few
DNA: TGTGCCACCAGTGATTCAACCAGGGCTTCAATCTACGAGCAGTACTTC
CDR3: CATSDSTRASIYEQYF

D: -
J: TRBJ2-5
V: TRBV11-2
size: -
DNA: TGTGCCAGCAGCCCGAACAGCCAGCAAGAGACCCAGTACTTC
CDR3: CASSPNSQQETQYF

D: TRBD1
J: TRBJ2-2
V: TRBV10-3
size: -
DNA: TGTGCCATCAGTGAGTCGATGCGACAGGGGCCCGGGGAGCTGTTTTTT
CDR3: CAISESMRQGPGELFF

D: -
J: TRBJ1-5
V: TRBV15
size: once
DNA: TGTGCCACCAGCAGCCCTACAGGGCCCAATCAGCCCCAGCATTTT
CDR3: CATSSPTGPNQPQHF

D: TRBD1
J: TRBJ1-6
V: TRBV6-5
size: once
DNA: TGTGCCAGCAGTTACTCAGGGGGCTTCGACTCACCCCTCCACTTT
CDR3: CASSYSGGFDSPLHF

D: -
J: TRBJ2-3
V: TRBV27
size: -
DNA: TGTGCCAGCAGTTTCGCAGATACGCAGTATTTT
CDR3: CASSFADTQYF

D: TRBD2
J: TRBJ2-5
V: TRBV24-1
size: -
DNA: TGTGCCACCAGTGATCGACGACTAGCAAGAGAGACCCAGTACTTC
CDR3: CATSDRRLARETQYF

D: TRBD2
J: TRBJ2-3
V: TRBV27
size: -
DNA: TGTGCCAGCAGCGAGACTAGCGGGAGAGGGCAGTATTTT
CDR3: CASSETSGRGQYF

D: -
J: TRBJ1-5
V: TRBV5-6
size: -
DNA: TGTGCCAGCAGCTTGGCCGACGGAGGAGGTACTCAGCCCCAGCATTTT
CDR3: CASSLADGGGTQPQHF

D: TRBD1
J: TRBJ2-7
V: TRBV3-1/TRBV3-2
size: -
DNA: TGTGCCAGCAGCCCTGCCGGTCGACAGGGGGGCGAGCAGTACTTC
CDR3: CASSPAGRQGGEQYF

D: -
J: TRBJ1-5
V: TRBV6-5
size: -
DNA: TGTGCCAGCAGTCCCGACAGTCACAATCAGCCCCAGCATTTT
CDR3: CASSPDSHNQPQHF

D: -
J: TRBJ1-5
V: TRBV7-2
size: -
DNA: TGTGCCAGCAGCTTAGCGGGGAGGTTAAATCAGCCCCAGCATTTT
CDR3: CASSLAGRLNQPQHF

D: TRBD1
J: TRBJ1-3
V: TRBV9
size: -
DNA: TGTGCCAGCAGCCAACTACAGGGGACCGGGAGTGGAAACACCATATATTTT
CDR3: CASSQLQGTGSGNTIYF

D: -
J: TRBJ1-2
V: TRBV9
size: -
DNA: TGTGCCAGCAGCTCCCACCAGGCGGGGCCGAGGTATGGCTACACCTTC
CDR3: CASSSHQAGPRYGYTF

D: TRBD1
J: TRBJ1-2
V: TRBV6-5
size: -
DNA: TGTGCCAGCAGTTACGGTATAACAGGGGACTATGGCTACACCTTC
CDR3: CASSYGITGDYGYTF

D: TRBD1
J: TRBJ1-4
V: TRBV7-9
size: -
DNA: TGTGCCAGCAGCCCGACAGGGAATGAAAAACTGTTTTTT
CDR3: CASSPTGNEKLFF

D: -
J: TRBJ1-2
V: TRBV3-1/TRBV3-2
size: -
DNA: TGTGCCAGCAGCCAAAATCTGGCGGGCTATGGCTACACCTTC
CDR3: CASSQNLAGYGYTF

D: TRBD2
J: TRBJ2-1
V: TRBV19
size: -
DNA: TGTGCCAGTAGTAAAGCTAGCGGTTACTACAATGAGCAGTTCTTC
CDR3: CASSKASGYYNEQFF

D: TRBD1
J: TRBJ2-3
V: TRBV11-2
size: few
DNA: TGTGCCAGCAGCCGACAGGGGGGAGAGGATACGCAGTATTTT
CDR3: CASSRQGGEDTQYF

D: -
J: TRBJ1-5
V: TRBV27
size: -
DNA: TGTGCCAGCAAAATAACAGGGTTTGACAATCAGCCCCAGCATTTT
CDR3: CASKITGFDNQPQHF

D: -
J: TRBJ1-2
V: TRBV2
size: -
DNA: TGTGCCAGCAGTGAAGACAGGATCATAGGCTACACCTTC
CDR3: CASSEDRIIGYTF

D: TRBD1
J: TRBJ2-3
V: TRBV5-1
size: -
DNA: TGCGCCAGCAGCTTGGGGGGACAGGGACTTTATACGCAGTATTTT
CDR3: CASSLGGQGLYTQYF

D: TRBD1
J: TRBJ2-5
V: TRBV10-3
size: -
DNA: TGTGCCATCAGCAGGACAGGGGGGAAGGAGACCCAGTACTTC
CDR3: CAISRTGGKETQYF

D: TRBD2
J: TRBJ2-1
V: TRBV5-5
size: -
DNA: TGTGCCAGCAGCTTTAACGGGGGGTTGGAGTTCTTC
CDR3: CASSFNGGLEFF

D: -
J: TRBJ1-5
V: TRBV28
size: -
DNA: TGTGCCAGCAGTGCCAGGTTTTGGAATCAGCCCCAGCATTTT
CDR3: CASSARFWNQPQHF

D: TRBD2
J: TRBJ2-5
V: TRBV7-3
size: -
DNA: TGTGCCAGCAGCCCCTCTAGCGGGGGCAGGGGGGAGACCCAGTACTTC
CDR3: CASSPSSGGRGETQYF

D: -
J: TRBJ1-3
V: TRBV6-5
size: -
DNA: TGTGCCAGCAGTCGTGGACTATCTGGAAACACCATATATTTT
CDR3: CASSRGLSGNTIYF

D: -
J: TRBJ2-2
V: TRBV18
size: -
DNA: TGTGCCAGCTCGGTCCAGTTGACCGGGGAGCTGTTTTTT
CDR3: CASSVQLTGELFF

D: -
J: TRBJ1-3
V: TRBV3-1/TRBV3-2
size: -
DNA: TGTGCCAGCAGCCATGGACCCGGGAGCTCTGGAAACACCATATATTTT
CDR3: CASSHGPGSSGNTIYF

D: TRBD2
J: TRBJ2-7
V: TRBV10-3
size: -
DNA: TGTGCCATCAGTGAAGGGGGGACTAGCCGGGGCGAGCAGTACTTC
CDR3: CAISEGGTSRGEQYF

D: -
J: TRBJ1-1
V: TRBV18
size: -
DNA: TGTGCCAGCTCACCGGACAGAAAGAACACTGAAGCTTTCTTT
CDR3: CASSPDRKNTEAFF

D: TRBD2
J: TRBJ2-4
V: TRBV4-2
size: once
DNA: TGTGCCAGCAGCCAAGACGTACTAGCGGGGGGCGTTTTTGCCAAAAACATTCAGTACTTC
CDR3: CASSQDVLAGGVFAKNIQYF

D: TRBD1
J: TRBJ1-4
V: TRBV27
size: -
DNA: TGTGCCAGCAGGTCCCAGGGGGCGCGTGAAAAACTGTTTTTT
CDR3: CASRSQGAREKLFF

D: -
J: TRBJ1-1
V: TRBV7-2
size: -
DNA: TGTGCCAGCAGCCCCGGGGGTTCGAACACTGAAGCTTTCTTT
CDR3: CASSPGGSNTEAFF

D: TRBD2
J: TRBJ2-7
V: TRBV7-2
size: -
DNA: TGTGCCAGCAGCATGCGGGGGAGCTCCTACGAGCAGTACTTC
CDR3: CASSMRGSSYEQYF

D: -
J: TRBJ2-7
V: TRBV7-6
size: -
DNA: TGTGCCAGCAGCTTAGGGACAGACGAGCAGTACTTC
CDR3: CASSLGTDEQYF

D: TRBD1
J: TRBJ2-7
V: TRBV6-2/TRBV6-3
size: -
DNA: TGTGCCAGCAGTTCAGACAGGGGGAGACGTTACGAGCAGTACTTC
CDR3: CASSSDRGRRYEQYF